The 8 T cell receptor beta chains reported below all come from one sample, sequenced in a study of human T cells and chemical hapten exposure. TCRdb reanalysed the RACE reads using MiXCR and keeps one entry per CDR3 protein. The data show around 33,000 distinct CDR3 sequences, about 12% seen once. This sample's time point: pre-sensitization, week 0. This sample's treatment: therapeutic diphenylcyclopropenone sensitization with weekly scalp DPC. Unfractionated whole blood served as the source for total RNA extraction. The sequencing here drew on whole blood, taken in connection with sensitization to the hapten diphenylcyclopropenone (DPC). These receptor sequences come from a woman in her thirties or forties with alopecia areata. Some clones in this sample may be carry-over from other donors' samples.

This clonotype was seen more than once but under ten times. The chain has TRBV6-2 or TRBV6-3 and TRBJ2-2; 11 nucleotides line up with TRBD1. The V and J ends lost 6 bases and 4 bases, in that order; junction bases with no gene match: 4. The CDR3 length is 15 residues. Germline CDR1 and CDR2: MNHEY and SVGEGT. The CDR3 sequence: CASREDRGRTGELFF. CDR3 bases: TGTGCCAGCAGAGAGGACAGGGGGCGCACCGGGGAGCTGTTTTTT.

This clonotype was observed a few times. V is TRBV4-3 and J is TRBJ2-1; D possibly matches TRBD1 or TRBD2 (5 bases each). The CDR3 sequence is 13 residues long. V shed 1 base and J shed 8 bases, with 9 bases lying between them. Germline lookup yields CDR1 LGHNA and CDR2 YSLEER. CDR3 DNA: TGCGCCAGCAGCCAAGTAAGGGGAGATGAGCAGTTCTTC. Translating it yields CASSQVRGDEQFF.

The chain joins TRBV7-2 to TRBJ2-1; D gene unclear. The CDR3 length is 15 residues. Trimming cost V 5 bases and J 1 base, with 12 bases left between them. Germline CDR1 and CDR2: SGHTA and FQGNSA. This CDR3 is CASSGSPFSYNEQFF. The CDR3 DNA sequence: TGTGCCAGCAGCGGAAGTCCGTTTTCCTACAATGAGCAGTTCTTC.

This chain uses TRBV9 with TRBJ2-3; D remains ambiguous. CDR1 is SGDLS and CDR2 is YYNGEE in the germline V gene. Trimming took 0 bases from V and 6 from J, leaving 5 bases between them. The length of the CDR3 is 12 residues. The CDR3 is CASSVVPDTQYF. The CDR3 region has the DNA TGTGCCAGCAGCGTAGTCCCCGATACGCAGTATTTT. The full variable domain, rest sourced from reference TRBV9 and TRBJ2-3, is DSGVTQTPKHLITATGQRVTLRCSPRSGDLSVYWYQQSLDQGLQFLIQYYNGEERAKGNILERFSAQQFPDLHSELNLSSLELGDSALYFCASSVVPDTQYFGPGTRLTVL.

The rearrangement uses TRBV10-3 and TRBJ1-6; perhaps TRBD1 as D (5 bases). Germline lookup yields CDR1 ENHRY and CDR2 SYGVKD. Trimming removed 6 bases at V and 6 bases at J, with 9 bases between. CDR3 size: 13 residues. The CDR3 bases are TGTGCCATCAGAGACAGCTTTAATTCACCCCTCCACTTT. It specifies CAIRDSFNSPLHF.

This clonotype was counted ten times or more. This chain links TRBV2 with TRBJ2-1; the D gene is possibly TRBD1 (6 bases). This CDR3 has 15 amino acids. V was trimmed by 5 bases and J by 7 bases, leaving 18 bases between them. Germline V gives CDR1 SNHLY, CDR2 FYNNEI. The CDR3 DNA follows: TGTGCCAGCAGTCAACAGGGCCTGGGGTGGAATGAGCAGTTCTTC. It is translated as CASSQQGLGWNEQFF.

V and J are TRBV18 and TRBJ2-5, with a weak D call TRBD1 (5 bases). This CDR3 is built from 14 residues. V was clipped by 4 bases and J by 5 bases, with 14 bases between them. CDR1 and CDR2 from the germline V gene are KGHSH and LQKENI. CDR3 sequence reads: CASSLGPAEETQYF. The CDR3 DNA follows: TGTGCCAGCTCACTGGGGCCGGCGGAGGAGACCCAGTACTTC.

The chain couples TRBV7-9 to TRBJ1-3, with 9 bases identical to TRBD1. Germline CDR1 reads SEHNR; CDR2 reads FQNEAQ (reference sequence). There are 15 residues in the CDR3. The J segment lost 4 bases and the V segment lost 5 bases, leaving 6 bases of the junction unmatched. CDR3 nucleotide sequence: TGTGCCAGCAGCGGGGACAGGGTCATAGGAAACACCATATATTTT. Residues: CASSGDRVIGNTIYF.